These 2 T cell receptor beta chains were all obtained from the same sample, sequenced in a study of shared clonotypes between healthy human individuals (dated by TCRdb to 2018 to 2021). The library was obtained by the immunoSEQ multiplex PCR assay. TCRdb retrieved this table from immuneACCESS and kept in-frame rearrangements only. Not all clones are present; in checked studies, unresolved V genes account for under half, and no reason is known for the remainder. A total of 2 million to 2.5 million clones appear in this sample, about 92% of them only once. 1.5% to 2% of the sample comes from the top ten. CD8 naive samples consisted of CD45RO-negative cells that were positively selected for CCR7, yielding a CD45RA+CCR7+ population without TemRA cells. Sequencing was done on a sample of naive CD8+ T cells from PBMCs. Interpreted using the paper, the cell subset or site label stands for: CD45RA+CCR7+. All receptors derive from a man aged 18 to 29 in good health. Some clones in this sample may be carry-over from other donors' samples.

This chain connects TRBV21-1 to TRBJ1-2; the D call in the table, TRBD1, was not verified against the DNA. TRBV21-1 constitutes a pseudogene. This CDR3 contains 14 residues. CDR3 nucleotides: TGTGCCAGCAGCCCGGACAGGGGCGGTCGGGGCTACACCTTC. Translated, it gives CASSPDRGGRGYTF.

The CDR3 here is CASSGTHRDGYTF. The CDR3, as DNA: TGCGCCAGCAGCGGGACCCATAGGGATGGCTACACCTTC. The chain has TRBV10-2 and TRBJ1-2; weak D call: TRBD1 (5 bases). Trimming shortened V by 6 bases and J by 6 bases, and 14 bases separated the two germline ends. CDR3 size: 13 residues. Looked up from germline, CDR1 is WSHSY and CDR2 is SAAADI.